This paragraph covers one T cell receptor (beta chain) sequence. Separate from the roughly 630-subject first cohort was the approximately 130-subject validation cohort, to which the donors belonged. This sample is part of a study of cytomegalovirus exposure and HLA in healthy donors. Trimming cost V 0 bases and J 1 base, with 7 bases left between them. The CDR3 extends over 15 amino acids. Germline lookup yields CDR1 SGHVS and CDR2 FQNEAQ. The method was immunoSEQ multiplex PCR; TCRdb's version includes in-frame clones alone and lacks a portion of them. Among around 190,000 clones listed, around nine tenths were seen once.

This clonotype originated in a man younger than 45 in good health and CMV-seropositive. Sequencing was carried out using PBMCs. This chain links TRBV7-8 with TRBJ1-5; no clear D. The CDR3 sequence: CASSLALVSNQPQHF. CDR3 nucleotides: TGTGCCAGCAGCTTAGCGCTAGTGAGCAATCAGCCCCAGCATTTT.